What follows describes a single T cell receptor (beta chain). Clones were read by immunoSEQ multiplex PCR, and TCRdb kept only the in-frame ones, dropping some. Among some 69,000 clones listed, 80% to 95% were seen once. The sample belongs to a study of OX40 agonist ivuxolimab in advanced cancers. Germline lookup yields CDR1 ENHRY and CDR2 SYGVKD. Trimming pared 3 bases from V and 1 base from J, leaving 3 bases between. The CDR3 length is 12 residues. The origin of this receptor is an adult with an advanced solid tumor such as melanoma, head and neck, liver or kidney cancer. The chain joins TRBV10-3 to TRBJ2-5; D ambiguous. The specimen comprised CD4+ or CD8+ T cells sorted from blood, sampled in a trial of the OX40 agonist ivuxolimab. The CDR3 is CAISELQETQYF. CDR3 in DNA: TGTGCCATCAGTGAACTCCAAGAGACCCAGTACTTC.